This T cell receptor (beta chain) was identified during a study of tumor-infiltrating lymphocytes in primary liver carcinoma. Study information: The number of productive TCRbeta reads per sample ranged from roughly 3.5 to 7.13 million and was similar across tissue types.

It was unsorted whole blood that yielded blood RNA, and germline DNA was also extracted. Among the patients, all had chronic HBV infection and none had been treated. About this clonotype: Its antigen is not known. One junction end disagrees with the germline gene, perhaps due to a read error.

Points from the study as a whole: Blood fell significantly below tumors in its top-250-clone fraction (p = 0.039). Less overlap was seen in tumor-adjacent and tumor-blood pairs than in tumor region pairs.

The germline V gene encodes CDR1 SGHVS and CDR2 FQNEAQ. The CDR3 has 17 amino acids. From 500 ng of total RNA, TCR beta-specific cDNA was reverse-transcribed using a constant-region primer. Investigators got TCR beta libraries out of three nested multiplex PCR rounds, done with slightly modified ARM-PCR. The opening two PCR rounds, about 11 cycles each, paired TRBV1-TRBV30 forward primers with a C-beta reverse primer. One entry per CDR3 protein, called by TCRdb with MiXCR from the multiplex PCR reads. The sample lists around 210,000 distinct CDR3 sequences; about 61% were seen once. The source is an older woman with primary liver carcinoma and hepatitis B virus infection. The chain has TRBV7-8 and TRBJ1-1, with a tentative D call TRBD1 (6 bases). What was sequenced was peripheral blood. The CDR3 sequence: CTSSLTGGRGLRTEAFF. The CDR3 coding sequence is TGTACCAGTAGCTTAACCGGGGGCAGGGGTTTAAGGACTGAAGCTTTCTTT.